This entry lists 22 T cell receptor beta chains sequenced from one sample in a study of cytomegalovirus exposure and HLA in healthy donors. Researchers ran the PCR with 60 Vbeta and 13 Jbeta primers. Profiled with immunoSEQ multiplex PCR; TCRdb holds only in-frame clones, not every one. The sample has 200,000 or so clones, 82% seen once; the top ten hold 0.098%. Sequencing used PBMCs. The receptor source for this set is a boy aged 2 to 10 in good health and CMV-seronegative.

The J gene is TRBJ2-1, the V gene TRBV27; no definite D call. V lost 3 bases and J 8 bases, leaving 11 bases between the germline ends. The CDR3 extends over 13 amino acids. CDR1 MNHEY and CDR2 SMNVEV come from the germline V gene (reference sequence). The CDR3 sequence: CASSFKLTYEQFF. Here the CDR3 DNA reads TGTGCCAGCAGTTTTAAGCTCACGTATGAGCAGTTCTTC.

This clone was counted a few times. The CDR3 protein is CASSLKDRGNSPLHF. For the CDR3, the DNA is TGTGCCAGCAGTTTAAAGGACAGGGGAAATTCACCCCTCCACTTT. This sequence joins TRBV27 and TRBJ1-6, with 9 positions matching TRBD1. The germline V gene has CDR1 MNHEY and CDR2 SMNVEV (reference sequence). The CDR3 length is 15 residues. V was pared by 2 bases and J by 7 bases, with 3 bases of the junction left unmatched.

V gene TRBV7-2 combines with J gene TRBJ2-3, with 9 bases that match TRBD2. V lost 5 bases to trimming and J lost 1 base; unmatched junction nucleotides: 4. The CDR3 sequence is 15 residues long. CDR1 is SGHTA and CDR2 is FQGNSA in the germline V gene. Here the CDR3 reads CASSPVAGGTDTQYF. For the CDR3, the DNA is TGTGCCAGCAGCCCTGTAGCGGGGGGCACAGATACGCAGTATTTT.

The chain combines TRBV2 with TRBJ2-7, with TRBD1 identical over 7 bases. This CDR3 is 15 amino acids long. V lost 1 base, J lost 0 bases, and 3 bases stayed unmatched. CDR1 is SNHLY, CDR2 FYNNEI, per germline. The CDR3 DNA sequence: TGTGCCAGCAGTGAAGGAGGGGACAGCTCCTACGAGCAGTACTTC. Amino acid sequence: CASSEGGDSSYEQYF. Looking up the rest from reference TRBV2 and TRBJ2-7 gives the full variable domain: EPEVTQTPSHQVTQMGQEVILRCVPISNHLYFYWYRQILGQKVEFLVSFYNNEISEKSEIFDDQFSVERPDGSNFTLKIRSTKLEDSAMYFCASSEGGDSSYEQYFGPGTRLTVT.

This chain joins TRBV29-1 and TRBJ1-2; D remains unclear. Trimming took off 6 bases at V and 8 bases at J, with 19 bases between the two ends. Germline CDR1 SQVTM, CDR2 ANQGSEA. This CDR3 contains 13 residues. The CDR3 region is CSVSYYLAGGYTF. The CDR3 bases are TGCAGCGTCTCTTACTACTTGGCTGGGGGCTACACCTTC.

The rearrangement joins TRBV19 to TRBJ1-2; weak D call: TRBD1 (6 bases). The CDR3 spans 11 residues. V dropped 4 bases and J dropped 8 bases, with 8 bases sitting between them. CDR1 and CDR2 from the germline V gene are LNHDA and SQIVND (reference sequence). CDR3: CASSTRGGYTF. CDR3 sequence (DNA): TGTGCCAGTAGTACAAGGGGGGGCTACACCTTC.

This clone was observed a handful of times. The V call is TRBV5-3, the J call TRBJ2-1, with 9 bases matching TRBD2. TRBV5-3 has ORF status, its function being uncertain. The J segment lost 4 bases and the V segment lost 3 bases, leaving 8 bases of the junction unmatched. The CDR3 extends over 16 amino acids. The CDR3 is CARSSTPLAGYNEQFF. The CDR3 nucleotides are TGTGCCAGAAGCTCCACCCCCCTAGCGGGATACAATGAGCAGTTCTTC.

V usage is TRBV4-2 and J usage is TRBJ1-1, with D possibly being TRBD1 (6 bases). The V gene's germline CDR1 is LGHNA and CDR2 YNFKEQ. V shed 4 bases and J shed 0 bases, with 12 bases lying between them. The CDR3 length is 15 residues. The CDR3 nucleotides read TGTGCCAGCAGCCTCTTGGGGGCGTTGAACACTGAAGCTTTCTTT. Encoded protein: CASSLLGALNTEAFF.

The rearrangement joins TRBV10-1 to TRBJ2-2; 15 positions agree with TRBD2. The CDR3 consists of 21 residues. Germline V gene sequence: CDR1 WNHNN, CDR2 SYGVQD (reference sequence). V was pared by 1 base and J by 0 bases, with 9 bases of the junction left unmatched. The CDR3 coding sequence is TGCGCCAGCAGTGAGTTCCGACCGGGACTAGCGGGGGGCCCGAACACCGGGGAGCTGTTTTTT. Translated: CASSEFRPGLAGGPNTGELFF.

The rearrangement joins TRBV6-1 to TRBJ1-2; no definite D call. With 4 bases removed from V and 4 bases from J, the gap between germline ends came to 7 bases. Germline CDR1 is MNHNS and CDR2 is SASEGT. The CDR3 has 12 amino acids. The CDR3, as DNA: TGTGCCAGCAGTGCTACCCTCTATGGCTACACCTTC. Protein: CASSATLYGYTF.

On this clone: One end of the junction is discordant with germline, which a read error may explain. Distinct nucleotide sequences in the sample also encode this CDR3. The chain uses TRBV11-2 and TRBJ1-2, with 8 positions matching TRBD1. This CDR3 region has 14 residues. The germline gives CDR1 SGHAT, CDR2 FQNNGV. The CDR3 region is CASSFSVTGDAYTF. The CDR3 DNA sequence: TGTGCCAGCAGCTTTTCTGTGACAGGGGATGCCTACACCTTT.

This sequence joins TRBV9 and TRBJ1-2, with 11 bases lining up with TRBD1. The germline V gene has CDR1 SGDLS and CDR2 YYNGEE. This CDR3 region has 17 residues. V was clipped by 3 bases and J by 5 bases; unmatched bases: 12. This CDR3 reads CASSGGTGGSLFYGYTF. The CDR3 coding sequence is TGTGCCAGCAGCGGAGGGACAGGGGGTTCTTTATTTTATGGCTACACCTTC. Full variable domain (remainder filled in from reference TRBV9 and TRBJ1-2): DSGVTQTPKHLITATGQRVTLRCSPRSGDLSVYWYQQSLDQGLQFLIQYYNGEERAKGNILERFSAQQFPDLHSELNLSSLELGDSALYFCASSGGTGGSLFYGYTFGSGTRLTVV.

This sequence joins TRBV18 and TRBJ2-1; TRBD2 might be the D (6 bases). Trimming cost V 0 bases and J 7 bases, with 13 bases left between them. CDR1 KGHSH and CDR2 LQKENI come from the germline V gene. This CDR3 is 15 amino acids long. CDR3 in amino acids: CASSPPGLHTNEQFF. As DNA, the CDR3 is TGTGCCAGCTCACCACCGGGACTTCATACGAATGAGCAGTTCTTC.

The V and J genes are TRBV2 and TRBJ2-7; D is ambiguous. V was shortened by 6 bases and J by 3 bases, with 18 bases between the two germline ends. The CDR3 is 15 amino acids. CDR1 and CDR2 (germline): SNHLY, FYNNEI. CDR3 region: CASSEIPGSYYEQYF. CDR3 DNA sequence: TGTGCCAGCAGCGAAATCCCAGGTTCTTACTACGAGCAGTACTTC.

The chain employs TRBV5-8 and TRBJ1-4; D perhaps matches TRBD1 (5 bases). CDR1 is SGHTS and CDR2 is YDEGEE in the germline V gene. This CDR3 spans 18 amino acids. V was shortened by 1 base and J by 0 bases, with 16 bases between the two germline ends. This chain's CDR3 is CASSLNVRALPTNEKLFF. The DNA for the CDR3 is TGTGCCAGCAGCTTGAACGTCAGGGCCTTACCAACTAATGAAAAACTGTTTTTT.

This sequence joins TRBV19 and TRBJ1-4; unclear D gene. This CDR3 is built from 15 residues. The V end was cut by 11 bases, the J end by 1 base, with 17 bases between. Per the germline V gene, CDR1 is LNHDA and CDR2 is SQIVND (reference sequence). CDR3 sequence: CALEIEGGTNEKLFF. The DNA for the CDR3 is TGTGCCCTCGAGATAGAGGGTGGAACTAATGAAAAACTGTTTTTT.

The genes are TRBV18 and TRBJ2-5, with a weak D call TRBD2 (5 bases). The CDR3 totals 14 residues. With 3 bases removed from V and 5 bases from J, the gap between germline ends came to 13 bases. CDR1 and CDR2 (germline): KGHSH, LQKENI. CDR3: CASSPTEGRETQYF. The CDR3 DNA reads TGTGCCAGCTCACCGACCGAGGGCCGGGAGACCCAGTACTTC.

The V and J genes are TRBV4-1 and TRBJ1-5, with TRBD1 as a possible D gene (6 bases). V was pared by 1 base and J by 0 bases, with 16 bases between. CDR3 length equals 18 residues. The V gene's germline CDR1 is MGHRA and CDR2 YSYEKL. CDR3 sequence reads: CASSQGTGRSYSNQPQHF. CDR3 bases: TGCGCCAGCAGCCAAGGAACAGGGAGAAGTTATAGCAATCAGCCCCAGCATTTT.

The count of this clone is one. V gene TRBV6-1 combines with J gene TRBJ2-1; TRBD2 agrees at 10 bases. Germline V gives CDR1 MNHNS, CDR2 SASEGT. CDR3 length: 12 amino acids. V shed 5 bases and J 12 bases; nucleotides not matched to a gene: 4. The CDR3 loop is CASSPSGGGQFF. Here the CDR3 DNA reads TGTGCCAGCAGTCCCAGCGGGGGGGGGCAGTTCTTC.

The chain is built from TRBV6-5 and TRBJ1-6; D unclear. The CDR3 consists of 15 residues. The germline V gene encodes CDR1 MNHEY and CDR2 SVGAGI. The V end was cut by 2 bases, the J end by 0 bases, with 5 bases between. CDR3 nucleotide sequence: TGTGCCAGCAGTTACGGAGGCTCCTATAATTCACCCCTCCACTTT. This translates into CASSYGGSYNSPLHF.

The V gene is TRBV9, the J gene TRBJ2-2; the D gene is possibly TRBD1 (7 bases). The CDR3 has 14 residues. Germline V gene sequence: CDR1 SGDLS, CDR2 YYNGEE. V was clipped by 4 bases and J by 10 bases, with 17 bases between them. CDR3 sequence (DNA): TGTGCCAGCAGCTTTGGGGGAGGACAGGTGGAGCTGTTTTTT. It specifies CASSFGGGQVELFF.

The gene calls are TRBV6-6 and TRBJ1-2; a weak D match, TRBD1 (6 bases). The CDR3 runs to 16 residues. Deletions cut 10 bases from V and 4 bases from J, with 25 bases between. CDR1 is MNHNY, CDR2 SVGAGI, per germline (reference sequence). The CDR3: CATVTQLGGGRYGYTF. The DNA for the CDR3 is TGTGCCACCGTCACCCAACTCGGGGGGGGGCGCTATGGCTACACCTTC.